This TCR beta chain was recorded in a study of T cells in Graves' hyperthyroidism and ophthalmopathy. The CDR3 regions of TCR beta were amplified from RNA transcripts. Primed by the HTBI set, a first-round RT-PCR was run on the TCR CDR3. TCRdb re-called the multiplex PCR reads through MiXCR, storing one row per CDR3 protein. The sample includes about 360,000 distinct CDR3 sequences, around 25% of them seen just once. This clonotype was counted many times. The CDR3 is made up of 15 amino acids. Germline V gene lookup returns CDR1 SGHAT and CDR2 FQNNGV. Trimming took off 5 bases at V and 4 bases at J, with 17 bases between the two ends.

This rearrangement joins TRBV11-2 to TRBJ2-5; weak D call: TRBD2 (6 bases). The sequencing sample was made of blood. This TCR was recovered from a man between 45 and 60 years old with Graves' hyperthyroidism. As DNA, the CDR3 is TGTGCCAGCAGCAACTTCCGGGAGAAAGGAGAGACCCAGTACTTC. As protein: CASSNFREKGETQYF.